These 25 T cell receptor beta chains were sequenced from one sample in a study of shared clonotypes between healthy human individuals. Sequenced by immunoSEQ multiplex PCR; TCRdb stores in-frame clones only, minus some. The table lists some 2,400,000 clones, 95% of them singletons. Specimen: naive CD4+ T cells sorted from blood. Regarding subset: CD45RA+ positively selected. The receptor source for this set is a man aged 18 to 35 in good health.

The chain couples TRBV5-5 to TRBJ1-1; maybe TRBD1 (6 bases). CDR3 size: 14 residues. Germline CDR1 SGHKS, CDR2 YYEKEE (reference sequence). The V and J ends lost 3 bases and 1 base respectively, with 10 bases between them. In DNA form, the CDR3 reads TGTGCCAGCAGCTCGCCGACAGGGAACACTGAAGCTTTCTTT. It translates to CASSSPTGNTEAFF.

This chain joins TRBV28 and TRBJ1-2, with 12 positions matching TRBD1. In germline, CDR1 is MDHEN, CDR2 SYDVKM. The CDR3 length is 15 residues. The junction had 5 bases not matched to a gene; V was cut back by 6 bases and J by 3 bases. The CDR3 reads CASSPGTGGYYGYTF. CDR3 in DNA: TGTGCCAGCAGCCCCGGGACAGGGGGCTACTATGGCTACACCTTC.

V usage is TRBV6-4 and J usage is TRBJ2-1; D unclear. The CDR3 is 16 amino acids. Per germline, CDR1 MRHNA and CDR2 SNTAGT. The germline V and J ends were trimmed by 4 bases and 4 bases, with 17 bases remaining between them. The CDR3 coding sequence is TGTGCCAGCAGTGTCCGACACCCTCCTCCTTACAATGAGCAGTTCTTC. It is translated as CASSVRHPPPYNEQFF.

V usage is TRBV6-5 and J usage is TRBJ1-3, with D possibly matching TRBD1 (6 bases). Trimming removed 0 bases from V and 0 bases from J, with 9 bases in between. Germline-derived CDR1 and CDR2 are MNHEY and SVGAGI. The CDR3 spans 16 residues. DNA for the CDR3: TGTGCCAGCAGTTACTCCGGGGGGCTCTCTGGAAACACCATATATTTT. Amino acid sequence: CASSYSGGLSGNTIYF.

The chain combines TRBV9 with TRBJ1-3, with unresolved D. Germline assignment: CDR1 SGDLS and CDR2 YYNGEE. The CDR3 is 12 amino acids. The V end was cut by 3 bases, the J end by 7 bases, with 8 bases between. The CDR3 DNA sequence: TGTGCCAGCAGCGAGCCGCAGAACACCATATATTTT. Protein product: CASSEPQNTIYF. Variable domain in full (rest from reference TRBV9 and TRBJ1-3): DSGVTQTPKHLITATGQRVTLRCSPRSGDLSVYWYQQSLDQGLQFLIQYYNGEERAKGNILERFSAQQFPDLHSELNLSSLELGDSALYFCASSEPQNTIYFGEGSWLTVV.

This chain connects TRBV5-6 to TRBJ1-1; TRBD1 might be the D (6 bases). Germline-derived CDR1 and CDR2 are SGHDT and YYEEEE. V was trimmed by 2 bases and J by 4 bases, leaving 12 bases between them. The CDR3 contains 14 residues. The CDR3 DNA is TGTGCCAGCAGCTTCGGGATAGGGGGCACTGAAGCTTTCTTT. Protein: CASSFGIGGTEAFF.

For this clone: This specimen includes other DNA sequences encoding the same CDR3. This chain joins TRBV9 and TRBJ2-5; D call uncertain. V was clipped by 0 bases and J by 4 bases, with 7 bases between them. The CDR3 length is 13 residues. Germline CDR1 reads SGDLS; CDR2 reads YYNGEE. The CDR3: CASSVGRRETQYF. In nucleotides, the CDR3 is TGTGCCAGCAGCGTAGGTCGGCGAGAGACCCAGTACTTC.

J is TRBJ2-2 and V is TRBV30; D ambiguous. V was trimmed by 4 bases and J by 1 base, leaving 10 bases between them. CDR3 length equals 14 residues. Germline V gene lookup returns CDR1 GTSNPN and CDR2 SVGIG (reference sequence). CDR3 region: CAWIRAQNTGELFF. The DNA for the CDR3 is TGTGCCTGGATAAGGGCGCAGAACACCGGGGAGCTGTTTTTT.

Comments on this clone: At the DNA level, this CDR3 is encoded by other sequences in the same sample as well. The chain links TRBV10-3 to TRBJ2-1; 15 bases fit TRBD2. The CDR3 spans 16 residues. Germline CDR1 and CDR2: ENHRY and SYGVKD. With 0 bases clipped from V and 7 bases from J, the junction kept 1 base outside the gene matches. The chain's CDR3 is CAISESGTSGRNEQFF. The CDR3 region has the DNA TGTGCCATCAGTGAGTCGGGGACTAGCGGGAGGAATGAGCAGTTCTTC.

V is TRBV19 and J is TRBJ2-5; D is perhaps TRBD1 (6 bases). CDR3 size: 14 residues. From germline, CDR1 is LNHDA and CDR2 SQIVND (reference sequence). With 9 bases removed from V and 2 bases from J, the gap between germline ends came to 16 bases. CDR3 coding DNA: TGTGCCAGCCGCCAGGGGTACCGTCAAGAGACCCAGTACTTC. Translation: CASRQGYRQETQYF.

V usage is TRBV6-1 and J usage is TRBJ1-6; no firm D call. This CDR3 region has 15 residues. V gave up 5 bases and J gave up 0 bases, with 8 bases separating them. Looked up from germline, CDR1 is MNHNS and CDR2 is SASEGT. In DNA, the CDR3 is TGTGCCAGCAGTTTCGAGAGCTCCTATAATTCACCCCTCCACTTT. Translation gives CASSFESSYNSPLHF.

This chain uses TRBV7-9 with TRBJ1-2; 9 bases line up with TRBD1. Looked up from germline, CDR1 is SEHNR and CDR2 is FQNEAQ (reference sequence). The V and J ends lost 1 base and 6 bases, in that order; junction bases with no gene match: 6. This CDR3 is built from 15 residues. As DNA, the CDR3 is TGTGCCAGCAGCTTAGTCGGACAGGGGCCGAATGGCTACACCTTC. This encodes CASSLVGQGPNGYTF.

The rearrangement uses TRBV7-2 and TRBJ2-7, with 9 bases that match TRBD1. Germline CDR1 SGHTA, CDR2 FQGNSA. The CDR3 has 14 residues. J lost 4 bases, V lost 5 bases, and 6 bases had no gene match. The CDR3 DNA sequence: TGTGCCAGCAGCCCCGGACAGGGGATGTACGAGCAGTACTTC. Translation: CASSPGQGMYEQYF. Full variable domain (outside the CDR3, taken from reference TRBV7-2 and TRBJ2-7): GAGVSQSPSNKVTEKGKDVELRCDPISGHTALYWYRQSLGQGLEFLIYFQGNSAPDKSGLPSDRFSAERTGGSVSTLTIQRTQQEDSAVYLCASSPGQGMYEQYFGPGTRLTVT.

This clone was recorded once. The gene calls are TRBV6-1 and TRBJ2-7; 7 bases fit TRBD1. Per the germline V gene, CDR1 is MNHNS and CDR2 is SASEGT. The CDR3 is made up of 16 amino acids. Trimming cost V 1 base and J 2 bases; bases outside gene matches: 8. The CDR3 region has the DNA TGTGCCAGCAGTGAAGGCGAACAGGGGATTACCTACGAGCAGTACTTC. Amino acids: CASSEGEQGITYEQYF.

The rearrangement joins TRBV6-5 to TRBJ2-1, with a tentative D call TRBD2 (7 bases). The CDR3 has 11 residues. CDR1 and CDR2 (germline): MNHEY, SVGAGI. Trimming took off 11 bases at V and 10 bases at J, with 15 bases between the two ends. The CDR3 reads CAAGDKREQFF. CDR3 DNA: TGTGCCGCGGGGGACAAGCGCGAGCAGTTCTTC.

The V and J genes are TRBV5-1 and TRBJ2-4, with 9 bases fitting TRBD2. Germline assignment: CDR1 SGHRS and CDR2 YFSETQ. V shed 0 bases and J 6 bases; nucleotides not matched to a gene: 4. This CDR3 region has 15 residues. The chain's CDR3 is CASSLGAGGGNIQYF. As DNA, the CDR3 is TGCGCCAGCAGCTTGGGAGCGGGGGGCGGAAACATTCAGTACTTC.

The chain carries TRBV2 and TRBJ2-6; D gene ambiguous. With 3 bases removed from V and 3 bases from J, the gap between germline ends came to 9 bases. This CDR3 is 15 amino acids long. Germline lookup yields CDR1 SNHLY and CDR2 FYNNEI. CDR3 residues: CASSEGLGGANVLTF. The CDR3 nucleotides read TGTGCCAGCAGTGAGGGCTTAGGTGGGGCCAACGTCCTGACTTTC.

This clone has only one observation. The chain employs TRBV28 and TRBJ2-2; weak D call: TRBD1 (5 bases). Germline lookup yields CDR1 MDHEN and CDR2 SYDVKM. V dropped 5 bases and J dropped 4 bases, with 17 bases sitting between them. The CDR3 has 16 amino acids. The chain's CDR3 is CASSPGSSRSTGELFF. The DNA for the CDR3 is TGTGCCAGCAGTCCAGGGTCGTCGAGGAGCACCGGGGAGCTGTTTTTT.

In this sample, this clone turned up once. The chain uses TRBV6-1 and TRBJ1-2; 7 bases agree with TRBD1. The CDR3 sequence is 12 residues long. Germline-derived CDR1 and CDR2 are MNHNS and SASEGT. Losses at the gene ends were 4 bases for V and 11 bases for J; bases not matched to a gene: 7. The CDR3 sequence is CASSVTGQGYTF. The CDR3 region has the DNA TGTGCCAGCAGTGTGACAGGGCAGGGATACACCTTC.

This clone was counted once. This sequence joins TRBV11-2 and TRBJ2-2; 8 nucleotides align to TRBD2. Germline values: CDR1 SGHAT, CDR2 FQNNGV. This CDR3 has 16 residues. V was pared by 5 bases and J by 4 bases, with 9 bases of the junction left unmatched. The CDR3 sequence is CASSPDGRASTGELFF. The CDR3 DNA follows: TGTGCCAGCAGCCCGGACGGGAGGGCCAGCACCGGGGAGCTGTTTTTT.

The rearrangement uses TRBV10-3 and TRBJ2-7; no clear D. The CDR3 consists of 14 residues. The germline V gene encodes CDR1 ENHRY and CDR2 SYGVKD. V lost 10 bases and J lost 7, with 23 bases in between. CDR3 residues: CATASARTPREQYF. In DNA form, the CDR3 reads TGTGCCACCGCATCGGCACGTACACCCAGGGAGCAGTACTTC.

The genes are TRBV2 and TRBJ1-6; D uncertain. The V end was cut by 6 bases, the J end by 0 bases, with 9 bases between. This CDR3 has 15 amino acids. Germline lookup yields CDR1 SNHLY and CDR2 FYNNEI. The CDR3 DNA follows: TGTGCCAGCAGGCCGGAGACCTCCTATAATTCACCCCTCCACTTT. As protein: CASRPETSYNSPLHF.

The chain employs TRBV28 and TRBJ1-2, with 8 bases identical to TRBD1. V was pared by 5 bases and J by 8 bases, with 7 bases of the junction left unmatched. Germline V gene data show CDR1 as MDHEN and CDR2 as SYDVKM. The CDR3 sequence is 13 residues long. DNA for the CDR3: TGTGCCAGCAGTCTTCCTGACAGGGGCGGCTACACCTTC. As protein: CASSLPDRGGYTF.

The V gene is TRBV28, the J gene TRBJ1-5; D is undetermined. V lost 4 bases, J lost 6 bases, and 7 bases lay in between. CDR3 length: 12 amino acids. CDR1 is MDHEN, CDR2 SYDVKM, per germline. This CDR3 reads CASSYLFQPQHF. The CDR3 nucleotides are TGTGCCAGCAGTTACCTTTTTCAGCCCCAGCATTTT.

The chain joins TRBV6-1 to TRBJ2-7; the match to TRBD1 covers 7 bases. The CDR3 is made up of 13 amino acids. With V trimmed by 5 bases and J by 5 bases, 6 bases remained unmatched. CDR1 and CDR2 from the germline V gene are MNHNS and SASEGT. DNA for the CDR3: TGTGCCAGCAGTTTACAGGGGACCCACGAGCAGTACTTC. As protein: CASSLQGTHEQYF.